This T cell receptor beta chain was found in a study of blood T cells in healthy people across ages. Together with a sample-barcoded 5' primer, a J-beta primer mix was included in a second PCR lasting about 7 to 12 cycles. Each CDR3 protein is one row after TCRdb ran MiXCR on the 5' RACE reads. The sample includes about 930,000 distinct CDR3 sequences, about 28% of them seen just once. This CDR3 spans 17 amino acids. The same specimen was also included in a second study, on T cells of mothers and their children.

Specimen: blood. The sequence derives from a woman in her 40s in good health. The chain has TRBV21-1 and TRBJ2-5; the listed D gene, TRBD2, was not tested against the DNA. TRBV21-1 is tagged as a pseudogene. The CDR3 is CASSKLELAAYQETQYF. The CDR3 nucleotides are TGTGCCAGCAGCAAACTGGAACTAGCGGCTTACCAAGAGACCCAGTACTTC.